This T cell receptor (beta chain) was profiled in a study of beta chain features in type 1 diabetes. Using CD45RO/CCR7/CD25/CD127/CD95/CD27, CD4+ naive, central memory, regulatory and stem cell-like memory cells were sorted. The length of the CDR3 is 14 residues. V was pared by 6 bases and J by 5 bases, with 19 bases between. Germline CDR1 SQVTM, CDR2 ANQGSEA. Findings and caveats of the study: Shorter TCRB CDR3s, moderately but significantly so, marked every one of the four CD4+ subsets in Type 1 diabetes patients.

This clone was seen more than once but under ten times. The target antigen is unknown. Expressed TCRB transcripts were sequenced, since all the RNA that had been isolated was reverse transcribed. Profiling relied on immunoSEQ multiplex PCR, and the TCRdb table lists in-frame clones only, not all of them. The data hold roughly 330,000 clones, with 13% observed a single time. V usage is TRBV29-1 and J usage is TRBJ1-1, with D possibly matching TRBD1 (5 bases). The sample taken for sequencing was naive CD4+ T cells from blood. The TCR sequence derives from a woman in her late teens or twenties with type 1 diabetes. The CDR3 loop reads CSVFPTQAGTEAFF. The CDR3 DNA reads TGCAGCGTCTTCCCGACACAGGCAGGAACTGAAGCTTTCTTT.